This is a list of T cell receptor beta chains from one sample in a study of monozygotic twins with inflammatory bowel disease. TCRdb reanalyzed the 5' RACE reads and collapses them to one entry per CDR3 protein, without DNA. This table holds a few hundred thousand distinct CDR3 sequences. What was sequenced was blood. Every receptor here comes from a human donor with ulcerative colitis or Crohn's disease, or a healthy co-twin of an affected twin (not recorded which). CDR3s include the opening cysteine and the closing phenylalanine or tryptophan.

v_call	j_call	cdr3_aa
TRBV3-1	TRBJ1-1	CASSQELGKWNTEAFF
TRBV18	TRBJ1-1	CASSPTESVNTEAFF
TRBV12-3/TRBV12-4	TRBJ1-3	CASIQDRDGNTIYF
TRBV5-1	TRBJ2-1	CASSLVGDTRYNEQFF
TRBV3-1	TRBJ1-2	CASSQGGLGDNYGYTF
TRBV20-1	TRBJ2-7	CSASSGGRAEQYF
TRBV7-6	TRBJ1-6	CASSSEGQGGSPLHF
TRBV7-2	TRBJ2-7	CASSLDLSSYEQYF
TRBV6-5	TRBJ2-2	CASRYRAGTGELFF
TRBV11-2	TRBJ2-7	CASSLSGMVGEQYF
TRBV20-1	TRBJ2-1	CSADLSTGGRYNEQFF
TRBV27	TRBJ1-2	CATARQGLSHGYTF
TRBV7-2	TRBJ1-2	CASSSPGLGAVYGYTF
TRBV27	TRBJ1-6	CASSVTGTGSNSPLHF
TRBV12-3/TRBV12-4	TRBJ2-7	CASSLGGVFEQYF
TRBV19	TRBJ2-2	CASSDRDRVSGELFF
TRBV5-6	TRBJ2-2	CASRNRGRTGELFF
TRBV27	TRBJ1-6	CASSLRQPLPTYNSPLHF